This T cell receptor beta chain was recovered during a study of persistence of HIV-infected CD4 T cells. The libraries were made with immunoSEQ version 4 in survey mode. Assay: immunoSEQ multiplex PCR; the TCRdb copy retains only in-frame clones and omits some. Of 25,000 to 35,000 clones listed, 65% to 90% are singletons. Germline CDR1 and CDR2: GTSNPN and SVGIG (reference sequence). CDR3 length: 11 residues. V lost 5 bases and J 0 bases, leaving 4 bases between the germline ends. Comments on this clone: Its target is not known.

Stimulation used about 9.2 ug/mL lysate from CMV-infected fibroblasts. CD40L/CD69 double-negative CD45RO-high memory CD4+ T cells were collected. Plasma HIV-1 RNA stayed below 50 copies/mL for at least 4 years. Anti-CD28/CD49d costimulation, CD40-blocking antibody and enfuvirtide were given to CD8-depleted PBMCs for 18 hours. The sample was CD4+ T cells sorted from PBMCs after 18-hour stimulation, taken from a patient who received antiretroviral therapy. V is TRBV30 and J is TRBJ1-2; the D is unclear. The receptor comes from an adult man with HIV who was CMV-seropositive. CDR3 sequence (DNA): TGTGCCTGGGGAGCTAACTATGGCTACACCTTC. Translated, it gives CAWGANYGYTF.